Listed below are T cell receptor beta chains from one sample, sequenced in a study of spatial heterogeneity in lung cancer. TCRdb re-analysed the 5' RACE reads in MiXCR, keeping a single row per CDR3 protein. Here the sample spans about 50,000 distinct CDR3 sequences, 7.6% being singletons. The specimen comprised PBMCs, sampled at surgery. Receptor source: a female donor with early-stage non-small cell lung cancer. Both conserved end residues are part of each CDR3. Each record gives: clone size, J gene, V gene, D gene, CDR3 DNA, CDR3 protein. D genes are given only for firm matches. Clone size is shown for a subset of rows, as once, few, many or a class of expanded clone.

>few|TRBJ1-1|TRBV2|-
TGTGCCAGCAGTTCAGGCAGCCGGGGGAACACTGAAGCTTTCTTT
CASSSGSRGNTEAFF
>few|TRBJ2-3|TRBV6-5|TRBD2
TGTGCCAGCACTCCACTAGCGGGGGGCTGGTGGTCGCAGTATTTT
CASTPLAGGWWSQYF
>-|TRBJ2-1|TRBV5-1|TRBD2
TGCGCCAGCAGCTTGGTGACTAGCGGGGGCCCCAATGAGCAGTTCTTC
CASSLVTSGGPNEQFF
>many|TRBJ2-3|TRBV19|-
TGTGCCAGTAGTATGGGCCAGACAGATACGCAGTATTTT
CASSMGQTDTQYF
>-|TRBJ2-3|TRBV6-1|-
TGTGCCAGCAGTGATTGGGGGGCAGGCACAGATACGCAGTATTTT
CASSDWGAGTDTQYF
>many|TRBJ2-7|TRBV12-3/TRBV12-4|TRBD1
TGTGCCAGCAGTTTGGGGCCTAGGGGACAGAAGTACTTC
CASSLGPRGQKYF
>-|TRBJ2-1|TRBV13|-
TGTGCCAGCAGCTTATGGGCTGCCTACAATGAGCAGTTCTTC
CASSLWAAYNEQFF
>many|TRBJ2-7|TRBV7-8|-
TGTGCCAGCAGCTCCGGCCGGGGGCCCCTCGAGCAGTACTTC
CASSSGRGPLEQYF
>few|TRBJ1-1|TRBV12-3/TRBV12-4|-
TGTGCCAGCAGTTGGGGCCCTGGGGACACTGAAGCTTTCTTT
CASSWGPGDTEAFF
>many|TRBJ2-5|TRBV6-5|TRBD1
TGTGCCAGCAGGACAGGGCAGGAGACCCAGTACTTC
CASRTGQETQYF
>many|TRBJ2-7|TRBV2|-
TGTGCCAGCAGTGATTTGTCCCTTTACGAGCAGTACTTC
CASSDLSLYEQYF
>-|TRBJ2-6|TRBV6-6|-
TGTGCCAGCAGTCCCGAGCGGACCGGGACGGGGGCCAACGTCCTGACTTTC
CASSPERTGTGANVLTF
>-|TRBJ2-1|TRBV20-1|-
TGCAGTGCTAGCCAGGGCGTAGGCAATGAGCAGTTCTTC
CSASQGVGNEQFF
>-|TRBJ2-3|TRBV5-4|-
TGTGCCAGCAGCGCCGACCCGGGGTCGGCAAGCACAGATACGCAGTATTTT
CASSADPGSASTDTQYF
>-|TRBJ2-7|TRBV4-3|-
TGCGCCAGCAGCCAAGACCCAGGGGCCAGAAACTCCTACGAGCAGTACTTC
CASSQDPGARNSYEQYF
>-|TRBJ1-6|TRBV5-6|TRBD1
TGTGCCAGCAGCTTGGCCGGGACAGGGGGCGAATCACCCCTCCACTTT
CASSLAGTGGESPLHF
>many|TRBJ2-3|TRBV7-2|TRBD2
TGTGCCAGCAGCCCGAGGGGAGCGGGGAGCACAGATACGCAGTATTTT
CASSPRGAGSTDTQYF
>-|TRBJ1-1|TRBV19|TRBD1
TGTGCCAGTACCACACAGGGACAGGAAAACACTGAAGCTTTCTTT
CASTTQGQENTEAFF
>many|TRBJ1-2|TRBV6-2/TRBV6-3|TRBD1
TGTGCCAGCAGTCCCGGACAGGCGATCTATGGCTACACCTTC
CASSPGQAIYGYTF
>many|TRBJ2-5|TRBV12-3/TRBV12-4|-
TGTGCCAGCAGAGGGTCTTACCAAGAGACCCAGTACTTC
CASRGSYQETQYF
>-|TRBJ1-5|TRBV11-1|-
TGTGCCAGCAACCTTGACCATCAGCCCCAGCATTTT
CASNLDHQPQHF
>many|TRBJ2-3|TRBV29-1|TRBD2
TGCAGCGTCTCTAGCGGGGGGGCAGATACGCAGTATTTT
CSVSSGGADTQYF
>many|TRBJ2-2|TRBV10-3|TRBD1
TGTGCCAATAGACAGGGGGCTTCCGGGGAGCTGTTTTTT
CANRQGASGELFF
>-|TRBJ2-5|TRBV7-3|-
TGTGCCAGCAGCTTGAACCCGGGGTACCAAGAGACCCAGTACTTC
CASSLNPGYQETQYF
>many|TRBJ2-1|TRBV7-2|-
TGTGCCAGCAGCTTTCGCTATGAGCAGTTCTTC
CASSFRYEQFF
>-|TRBJ1-1|TRBV7-9|-
TGTGCCAGCAGCTTACCGGGACACCCGAACACTGAAGCTTTCTTT
CASSLPGHPNTEAFF
>many|TRBJ1-5|TRBV10-3|-
TGTGCCATCAGTGAGTCGACCAAGGATCAGCCCCAGCATTTT
CAISESTKDQPQHF
>many|TRBJ2-3|TRBV28|TRBD1
TGTGCCAGCAGTTTATTGGGACAGGGGACTTTTGGAGATACGCAGTATTTT
CASSLLGQGTFGDTQYF
>many|TRBJ2-3|TRBV20-1|-
TGCAGTGCAGAATGGACAGTCTCGGGAGATACGCAGTATTTT
CSAEWTVSGDTQYF
>few|TRBJ1-1|TRBV20-1|-
TGCAGTGCCCCACTTCCCCTCGGAGGCACTGAAGCTTTCTTT
CSAPLPLGGTEAFF
>-|TRBJ2-7|TRBV2|-
TGTGCCAGCAGTGAATTTCAGTCCGCCTACGAGCAGTACTTC
CASSEFQSAYEQYF
>-|TRBJ2-3|TRBV7-2|-
TGTGCCAGCAGCTTAGAGCACAGGGCAGATACGCAGTATTTT
CASSLEHRADTQYF
>-|TRBJ2-7|TRBV20-1|TRBD1
TGCAGTGCTTGGGGACAGGGCGACGAGCAGTACTTC
CSAWGQGDEQYF
>few|TRBJ1-1|TRBV4-1|-
TGCGCCAGCAGCCAAGTAGTGGGTCCCGAAGCTTTCTTT
CASSQVVGPEAFF
>-|TRBJ2-3|TRBV5-4|TRBD2
TGTGCCAGCAGCTTGCTGCTAGCGGGCACAGATACGCAGTATTTT
CASSLLLAGTDTQYF
>many|TRBJ2-1|TRBV18|-
TGTGCCAGCTCACCTCAGGGGGGGATTTCCAATGAGCAGTTCTTC
CASSPQGGISNEQFF
>-|TRBJ1-1|TRBV6-5|-
TGTGCCAGCAGTTACTCGGACGGCGGGAACACTGAAGCTTTCTTT
CASSYSDGGNTEAFF
>-|TRBJ2-7|TRBV2|TRBD1
TGTGCCAGCATAGGGGGCAGGGGCTACGAGCAGTACTTC
CASIGGRGYEQYF